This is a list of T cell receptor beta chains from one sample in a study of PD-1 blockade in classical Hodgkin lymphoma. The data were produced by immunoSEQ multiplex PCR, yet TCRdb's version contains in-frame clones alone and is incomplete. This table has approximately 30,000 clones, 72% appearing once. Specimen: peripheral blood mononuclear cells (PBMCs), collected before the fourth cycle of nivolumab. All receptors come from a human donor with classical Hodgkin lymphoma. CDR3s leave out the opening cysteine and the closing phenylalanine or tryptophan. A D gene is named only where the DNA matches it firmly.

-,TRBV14,ASSQQGEVDTEAF
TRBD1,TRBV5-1,ASSIRTGGATEAF
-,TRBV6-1,ASSIGGRNTGELF
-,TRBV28,ASSEPEGALNSPLH
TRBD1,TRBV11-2,ASSRDSRRGYT
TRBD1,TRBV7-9,ASSLRGQGTEAF
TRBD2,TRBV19,ASTLSGAGAKRTDTQY
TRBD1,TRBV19,ASIDRGSKAEAF
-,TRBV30,AWSVPGGDRHEQY
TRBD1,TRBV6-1,ASSSQGVTGNTIY
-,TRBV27,ASSLWGGRGNQPQH
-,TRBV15,ATSTPGGRLGNTIY
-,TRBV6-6,ASVRTGVQETQY
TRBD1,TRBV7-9,ASSSPGQGTGGTEAF
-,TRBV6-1,ASSPSVGEKLF
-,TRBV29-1,SGLLGKETQY
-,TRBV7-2,ASSQTRGSYNEQF
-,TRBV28,ASHRGTDTQY
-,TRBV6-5,ASSYTVNTEAF
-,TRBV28,ASSFPRDMNTEAF
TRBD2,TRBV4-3,ASSPLAGAGNEQY
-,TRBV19,ASSHTQNTEAF
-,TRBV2,ASSEGQGTGELF
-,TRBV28,ASSLLTDTQY
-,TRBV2,ASSEGQDEKLF
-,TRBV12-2,ASRASGVNEKLF
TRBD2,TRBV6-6,ASSFLAGGSGELF
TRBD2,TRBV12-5,ASGLFGGAWENEQF
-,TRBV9,ASSERTARNTEAF
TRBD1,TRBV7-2,ASSWAGTGVLEQY
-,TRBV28,ASSLGGMNTEAF
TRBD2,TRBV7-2,ASSLSASGGTDTQY
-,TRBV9,ASSVAPKGGELF
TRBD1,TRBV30,AWSDRMGQNTDTQY
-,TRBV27,ASRLGGRQADTQY
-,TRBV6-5,ASRPHRDDGYT
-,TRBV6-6,ASSYSKGEQY
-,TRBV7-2,ASSYDVSRETQY
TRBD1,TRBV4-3,ASSQEGTASYEQY
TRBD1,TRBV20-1,SAGQGEAF
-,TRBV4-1,ASSQVAEPNTGELF